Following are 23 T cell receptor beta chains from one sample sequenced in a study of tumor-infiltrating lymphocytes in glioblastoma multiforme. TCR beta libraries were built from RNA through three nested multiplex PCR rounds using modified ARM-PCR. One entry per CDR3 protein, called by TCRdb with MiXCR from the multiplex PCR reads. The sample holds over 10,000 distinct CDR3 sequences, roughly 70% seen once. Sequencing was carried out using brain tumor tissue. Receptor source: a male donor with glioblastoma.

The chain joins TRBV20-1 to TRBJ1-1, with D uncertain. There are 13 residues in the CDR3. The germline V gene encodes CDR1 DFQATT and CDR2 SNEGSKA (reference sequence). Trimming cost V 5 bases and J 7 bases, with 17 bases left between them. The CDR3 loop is CSARTPAGNEAFF. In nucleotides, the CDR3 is TGCAGTGCTCGAACTCCGGCCGGGAATGAAGCTTTCTTT.

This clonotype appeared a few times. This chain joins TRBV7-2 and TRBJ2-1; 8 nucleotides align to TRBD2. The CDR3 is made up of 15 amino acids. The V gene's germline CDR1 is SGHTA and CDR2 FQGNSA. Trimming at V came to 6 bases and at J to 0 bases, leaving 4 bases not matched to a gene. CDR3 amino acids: CASRYSGNSYNEQFF. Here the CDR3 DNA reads TGTGCCAGCAGGTATAGCGGGAACTCCTACAATGAGCAGTTCTTC.

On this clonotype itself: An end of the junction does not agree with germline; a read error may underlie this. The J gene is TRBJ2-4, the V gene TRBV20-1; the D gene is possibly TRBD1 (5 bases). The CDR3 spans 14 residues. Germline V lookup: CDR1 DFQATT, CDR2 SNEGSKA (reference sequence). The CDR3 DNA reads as TGCAGTGCTTACCTACCTGGGGCCAAAAACATTCAATACTTC. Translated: CSAYLPGAKNIQYF.

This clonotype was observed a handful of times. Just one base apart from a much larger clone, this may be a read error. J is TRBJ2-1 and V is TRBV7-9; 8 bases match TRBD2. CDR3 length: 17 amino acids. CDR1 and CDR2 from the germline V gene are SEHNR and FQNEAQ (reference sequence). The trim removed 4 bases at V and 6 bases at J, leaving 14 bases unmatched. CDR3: CASSSTSGRQPSNEQFF. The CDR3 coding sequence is TGTGCCAGCAGCTCCACTAGCGGCCGACAGCCAAGCAATGAGCAGTTCTTC.

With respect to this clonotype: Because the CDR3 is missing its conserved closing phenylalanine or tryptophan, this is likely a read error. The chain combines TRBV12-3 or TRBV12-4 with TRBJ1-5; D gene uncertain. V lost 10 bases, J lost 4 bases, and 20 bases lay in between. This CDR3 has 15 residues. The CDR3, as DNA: TGTGCCAACAGATCCCGTGGAAATTGGAATCAGCCCCAGCATTAT. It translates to CANRSRGNWNQPQHY.

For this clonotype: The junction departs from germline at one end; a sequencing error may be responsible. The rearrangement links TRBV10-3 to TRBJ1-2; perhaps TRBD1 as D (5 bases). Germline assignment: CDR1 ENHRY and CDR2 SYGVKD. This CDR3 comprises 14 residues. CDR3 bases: TGTGCCATCAGTGAGTCTCTGGGGCCAGATTGCTACATCTTC. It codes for CAISESLGPDCYIF.

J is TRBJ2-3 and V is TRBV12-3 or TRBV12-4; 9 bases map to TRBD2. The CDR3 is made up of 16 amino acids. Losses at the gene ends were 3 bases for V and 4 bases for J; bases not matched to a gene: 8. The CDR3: CASSFIRGGAADTQYF. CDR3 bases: TGTGCCAGCAGTTTTATTCGCGGGGGGGCGGCAGATACGCAGTATTTT.

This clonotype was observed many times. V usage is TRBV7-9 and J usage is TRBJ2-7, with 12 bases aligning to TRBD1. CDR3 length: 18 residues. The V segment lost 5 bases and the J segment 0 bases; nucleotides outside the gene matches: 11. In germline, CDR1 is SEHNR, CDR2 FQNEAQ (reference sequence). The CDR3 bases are TGTGCCAGCAGCGTACTCCCGGGACAGGGGGCGAACTCCTACGAGCAGTACTTC. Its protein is CASSVLPGQGANSYEQYF.

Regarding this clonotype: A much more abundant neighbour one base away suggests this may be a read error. The CDR3 DNA reads TGTGTCAGCAGCTTAGATCGGGGGCCAGCGGGAGCCTACGAGCAGTACTTC. It codes for CVSSLDRGPAGAYEQYF. The chain recombines TRBV11-2 with TRBJ2-7; 8 bases match TRBD2. This CDR3 has 17 amino acids. In germline, CDR1 is SGHAT, CDR2 FQNNGV.

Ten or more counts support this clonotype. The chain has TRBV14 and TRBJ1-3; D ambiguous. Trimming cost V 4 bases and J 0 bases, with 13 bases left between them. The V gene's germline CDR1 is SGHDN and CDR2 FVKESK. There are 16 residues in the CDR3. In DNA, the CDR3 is TGTGCCAGCAGCCCCCAAAACGGAGTCTCTGGAAACACCATATATTTT. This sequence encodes CASSPQNGVSGNTIYF.

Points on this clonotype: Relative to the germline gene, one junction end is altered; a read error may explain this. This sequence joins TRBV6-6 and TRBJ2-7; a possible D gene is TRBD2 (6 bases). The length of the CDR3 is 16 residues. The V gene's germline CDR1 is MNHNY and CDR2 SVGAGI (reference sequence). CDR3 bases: TGTGCCAGCAGTAACTCTGGAGGGAGGTCCTCCTACGAGAAGTACTTC. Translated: CASSNSGGRSSYEKYF.

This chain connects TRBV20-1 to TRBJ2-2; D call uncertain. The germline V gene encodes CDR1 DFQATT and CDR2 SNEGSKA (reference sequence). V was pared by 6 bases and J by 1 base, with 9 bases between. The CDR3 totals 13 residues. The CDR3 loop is CSALLLNTGELFF. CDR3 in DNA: TGCAGTGCCTTACTACTGAACACCGGGGAGCTGTTTTTT.

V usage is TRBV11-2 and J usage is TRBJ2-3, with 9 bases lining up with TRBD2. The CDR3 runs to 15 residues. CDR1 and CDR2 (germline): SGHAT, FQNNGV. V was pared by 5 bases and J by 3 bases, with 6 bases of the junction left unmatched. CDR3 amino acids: CASSVGLAHTDTQYF. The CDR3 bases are TGTGCCAGCAGCGTTGGACTAGCGCATACAGATACGCAGTATTTT.

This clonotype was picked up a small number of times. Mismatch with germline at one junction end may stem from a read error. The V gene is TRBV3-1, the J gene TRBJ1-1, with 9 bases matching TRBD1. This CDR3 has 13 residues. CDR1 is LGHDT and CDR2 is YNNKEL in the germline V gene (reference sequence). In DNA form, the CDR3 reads TGTGCCAGCAGGTATACAGGGGGCACTGGAGCTTTCTTT. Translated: CASRYTGGTGAFF. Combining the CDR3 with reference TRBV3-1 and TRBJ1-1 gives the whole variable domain DTAVSQTPKYLVTQMGNDKSIKCEQNLGHDTMYWYKQDSKKFLKIMFSYNNKELIINETVPNRFSPKSPDKAHLNLHINSLELGDSAVYFCASRYTGGTGAFFGQGTRLTVV.

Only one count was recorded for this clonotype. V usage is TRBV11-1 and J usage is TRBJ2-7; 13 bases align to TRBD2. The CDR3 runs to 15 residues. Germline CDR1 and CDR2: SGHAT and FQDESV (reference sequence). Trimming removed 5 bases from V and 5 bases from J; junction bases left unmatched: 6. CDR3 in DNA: TGTGCCAGCAGCAGGACTAGCGGGAGTGTCAACGAGCAGTACTTC. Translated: CASSRTSGSVNEQYF. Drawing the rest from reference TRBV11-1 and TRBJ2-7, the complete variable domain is EAEVAQSPRYKITEKSQAVAFWCDPISGHATLYWYRQILGQGPELLVQFQDESVVDDSQLPKDRFSAERLKGVDSTLKIQPAELGDSAMYLCASSRTSGSVNEQYFGPGTRLTVT.

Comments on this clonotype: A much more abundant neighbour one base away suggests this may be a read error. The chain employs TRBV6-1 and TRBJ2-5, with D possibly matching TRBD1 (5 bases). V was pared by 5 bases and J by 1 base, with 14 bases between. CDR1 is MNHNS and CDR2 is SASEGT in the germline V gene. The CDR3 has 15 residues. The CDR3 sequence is CASSTQGASQETQYF. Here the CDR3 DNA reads TGTGCCAGCAGTACCCAAGGGGCGAGCCAAGAGACCCAGTACTTC.

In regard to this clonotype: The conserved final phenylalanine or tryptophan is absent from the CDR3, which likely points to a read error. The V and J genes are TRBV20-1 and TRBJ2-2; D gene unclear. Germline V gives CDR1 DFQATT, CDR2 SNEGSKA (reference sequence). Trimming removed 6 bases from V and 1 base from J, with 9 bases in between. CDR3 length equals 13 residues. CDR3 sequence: CSAQQLNTGELFL. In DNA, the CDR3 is TGCAGTGCCCAACAACTGAACACCGGGGAGCTGTTTCTT.

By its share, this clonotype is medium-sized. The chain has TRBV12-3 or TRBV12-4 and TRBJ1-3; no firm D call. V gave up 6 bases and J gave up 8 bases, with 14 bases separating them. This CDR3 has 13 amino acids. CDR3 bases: TGTGCCAGCAGCAAACTTCAAATGGACACCATATATTTT. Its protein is CASSKLQMDTIYF.

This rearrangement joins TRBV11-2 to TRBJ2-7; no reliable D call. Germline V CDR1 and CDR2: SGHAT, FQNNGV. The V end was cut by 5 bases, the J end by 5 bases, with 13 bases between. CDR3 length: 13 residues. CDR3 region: CASSPTVLHEQYF. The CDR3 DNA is TGTGCCAGCAGCCCTACGGTACTACACGAGCAGTACTTC.

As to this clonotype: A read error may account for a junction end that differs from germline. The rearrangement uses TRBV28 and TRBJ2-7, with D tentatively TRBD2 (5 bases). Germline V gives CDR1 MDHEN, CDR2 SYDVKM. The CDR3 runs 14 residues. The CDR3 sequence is CPSTSGSSLYEQYF. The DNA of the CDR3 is TGTCCCAGCACGAGCGGTAGTAGTCTCTACGAGCAGTACTTC.

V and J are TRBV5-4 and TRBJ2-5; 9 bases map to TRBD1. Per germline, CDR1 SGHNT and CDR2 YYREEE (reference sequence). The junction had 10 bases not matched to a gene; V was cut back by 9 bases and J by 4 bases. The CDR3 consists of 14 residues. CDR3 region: CAINPTGGIETQYF. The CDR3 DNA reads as TGTGCCATCAATCCGACAGGGGGGATAGAGACCCAGTACTTC.

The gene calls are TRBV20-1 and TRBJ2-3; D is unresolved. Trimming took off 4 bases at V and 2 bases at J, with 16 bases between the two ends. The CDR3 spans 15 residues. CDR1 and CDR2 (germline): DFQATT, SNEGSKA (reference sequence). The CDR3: CSATPSGVATDTQYF. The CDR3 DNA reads TGCAGTGCTACCCCCAGTGGCGTTGCCACAGATACGCAGTATTTT.

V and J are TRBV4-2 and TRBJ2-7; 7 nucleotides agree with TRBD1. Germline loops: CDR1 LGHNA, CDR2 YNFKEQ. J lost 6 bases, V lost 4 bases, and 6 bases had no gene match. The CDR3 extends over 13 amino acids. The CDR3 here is CASSLDRPGEQYF. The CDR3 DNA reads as TGTGCCAGCAGCCTGGACAGGCCTGGCGAGCAGTACTTC.